This T cell receptor beta chain is from a study of T-cell reconstitution after alpha-beta-depleted transplantation in children. Unique molecular identifiers were used in preparing the TCRbeta library. TCRdb called the PCR reads again in MiXCR, with one record for every CDR3 protein. The sample includes around 130,000 distinct CDR3 sequences, 9.7% of them seen just once. This clonotype was recorded a few times. Its antigen is unknown. Notes on the study in general: After transplant, at about two months, alpha-beta T cells were reportedly derived from several hundred expanded graft clones. Newly generated T cells supplied most T-cell counts and diversity one year post-transplant.

Trimming cost V 4 bases and J 2 bases, with 16 bases left between them. Looked up from germline, CDR1 is SGHRS and CDR2 is YFSETQ. The CDR3 totals 16 residues. J is TRBJ2-1 and V is TRBV5-1; perhaps TRBD2 as D (6 bases). The sample was PBMCs, mostly from graft donor cells, taken 180 days after TCRalphabeta/CD19-depleted stem cell transplant. This receptor was taken from a girl under two years old who had a stem cell transplant for combined immunodeficiency, so the T cells may come from the graft donor. Here the CDR3 reads CASSQVGTGAYNEQFF. Here the CDR3 DNA reads TGCGCCAGCAGCCAAGTGGGTACGGGGGCCTACAATGAGCAGTTCTTC.